These T cell receptor beta chains were read from a single sample in a study of T cell responses to AZD1222 COVID-19 vaccine. Profiling relied on immunoSEQ multiplex PCR, and the TCRdb table lists in-frame clones only, not all of them. This sample has about 120,000 clones, with around 90% found just once. Source: peripheral blood, taken 28 days after the second AZD1222 dose. These receptors were taken from an adult who received the AZD1222 COVID-19 vaccine. The CDR3 runs from the conserved cysteine through the conserved F or W. Each record gives: J gene, V gene, D gene, CDR3 protein. A D gene is named only where the DNA matches it firmly.

TRBJ2-4,TRBV3-1/TRBV3-2,NA,CASSQDQRTIQYF
TRBJ2-7,TRBV7-2,TRBD1,CASSLDLSGQLWSYEQYF
TRBJ2-5,TRBV5-1,NA,CASSDPATPQETQYF
TRBJ2-2,TRBV7-9,NA,CASSSTGTLYTGELFF
TRBJ1-2,TRBV7-9,TRBD1,CASSLGQNNYGYTF
TRBJ2-3,TRBV5-1,NA,CASSLVQPLSDTQYF
TRBJ1-4,TRBV5-1,NA,CASSFGVVATNEKLFF
TRBJ2-7,TRBV5-1,NA,CASSLAAGLGTYEQYF
TRBJ2-2,TRBV7-9,NA,CASSLDVAGELFF
TRBJ2-1,TRBV3-1/TRBV3-2,NA,CASSPLVGSNNEQFF